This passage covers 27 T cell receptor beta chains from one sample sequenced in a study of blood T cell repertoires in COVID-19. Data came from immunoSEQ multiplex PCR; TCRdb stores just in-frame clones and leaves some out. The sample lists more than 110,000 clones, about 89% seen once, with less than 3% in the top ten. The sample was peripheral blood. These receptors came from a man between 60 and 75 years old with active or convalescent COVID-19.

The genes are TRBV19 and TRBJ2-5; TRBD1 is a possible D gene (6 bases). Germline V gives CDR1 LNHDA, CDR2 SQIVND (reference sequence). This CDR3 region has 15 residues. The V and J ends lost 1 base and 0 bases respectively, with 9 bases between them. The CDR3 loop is CASSIGTVNQETQYF. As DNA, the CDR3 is TGTGCCAGTAGTATAGGGACAGTCAACCAAGAGACCCAGTACTTC.

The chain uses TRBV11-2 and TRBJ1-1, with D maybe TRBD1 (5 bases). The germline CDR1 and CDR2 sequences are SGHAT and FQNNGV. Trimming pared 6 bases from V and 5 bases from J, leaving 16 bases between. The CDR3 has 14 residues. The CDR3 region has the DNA TGTGCCAGCAGTTCCGTACGGGGGATTACTGAAGCTTTCTTT. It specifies CASSSVRGITEAFF. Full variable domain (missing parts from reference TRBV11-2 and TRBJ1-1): EAGVAQSPRYKIIEKRQSVAFWCNPISGHATLYWYQQILGQGPKLLIQFQNNGVVDDSQLPKDRFSAERLKGVDSTLKIQPAKLEDSAVYLCASSSVRGITEAFFGQGTRLTVV.

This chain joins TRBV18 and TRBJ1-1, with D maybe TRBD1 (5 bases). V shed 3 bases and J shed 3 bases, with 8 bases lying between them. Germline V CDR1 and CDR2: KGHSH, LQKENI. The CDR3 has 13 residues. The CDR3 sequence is CASSPREDTEAFF. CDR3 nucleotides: TGTGCCAGCTCACCCAGGGAGGACACTGAAGCTTTCTTT.

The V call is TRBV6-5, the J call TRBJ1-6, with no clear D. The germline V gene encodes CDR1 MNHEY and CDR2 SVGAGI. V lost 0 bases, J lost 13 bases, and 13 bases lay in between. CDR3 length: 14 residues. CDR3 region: CASSYSNSWSPLHF. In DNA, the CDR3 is TGTGCCAGCAGTTACTCGAACTCCTGGAGCCCCCTCCACTTT.

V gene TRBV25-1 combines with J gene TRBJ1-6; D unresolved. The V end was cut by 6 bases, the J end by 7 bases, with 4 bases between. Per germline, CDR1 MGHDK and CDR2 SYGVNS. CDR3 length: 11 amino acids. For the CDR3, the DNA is TGTGCCAGCAGACTAAATTCACCCCTCCACTTT. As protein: CASRLNSPLHF.

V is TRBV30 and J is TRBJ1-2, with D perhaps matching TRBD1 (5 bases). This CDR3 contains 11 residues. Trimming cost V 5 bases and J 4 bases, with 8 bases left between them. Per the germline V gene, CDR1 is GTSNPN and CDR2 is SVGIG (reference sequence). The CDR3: CAWAGFYGYTF. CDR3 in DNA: TGTGCCTGGGCAGGGTTCTATGGCTACACCTTC.

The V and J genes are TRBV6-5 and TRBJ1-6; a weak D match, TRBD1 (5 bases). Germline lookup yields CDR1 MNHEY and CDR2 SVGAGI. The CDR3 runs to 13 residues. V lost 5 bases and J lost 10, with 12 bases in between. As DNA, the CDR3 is TGTGCCAGCAGTATCAGGGAACAATCACCCCTCCACTTT. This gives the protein CASSIREQSPLHF.

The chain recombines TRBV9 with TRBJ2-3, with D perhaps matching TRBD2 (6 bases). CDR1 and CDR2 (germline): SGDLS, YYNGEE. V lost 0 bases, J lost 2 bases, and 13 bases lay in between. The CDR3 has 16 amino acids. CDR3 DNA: TGTGCCAGCAGCGTAGGGGACTTTCCTCTCACAGATACGCAGTATTTT. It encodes CASSVGDFPLTDTQYF.

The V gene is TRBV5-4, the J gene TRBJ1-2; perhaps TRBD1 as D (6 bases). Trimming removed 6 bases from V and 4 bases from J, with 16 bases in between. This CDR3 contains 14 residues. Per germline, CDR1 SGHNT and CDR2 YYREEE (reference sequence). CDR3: CASNRDTKFYGYTF. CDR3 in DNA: TGTGCCAGCAACCGGGACACTAAATTCTATGGCTACACCTTC.

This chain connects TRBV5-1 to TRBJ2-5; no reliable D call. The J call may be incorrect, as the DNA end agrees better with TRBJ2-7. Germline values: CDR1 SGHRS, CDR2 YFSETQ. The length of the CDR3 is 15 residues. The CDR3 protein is CASSSISGGSYEQYF. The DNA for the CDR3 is TGCGCCAGCAGCTCGATCTCAGGTGGGTCCTACGAGCAGTACTTC.

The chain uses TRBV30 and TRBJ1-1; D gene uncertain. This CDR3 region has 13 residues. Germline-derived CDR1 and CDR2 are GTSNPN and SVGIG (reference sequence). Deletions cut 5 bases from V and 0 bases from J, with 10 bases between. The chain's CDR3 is CAWAKNLNTEAFF. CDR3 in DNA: TGTGCCTGGGCTAAGAACTTGAACACTGAAGCTTTCTTT.

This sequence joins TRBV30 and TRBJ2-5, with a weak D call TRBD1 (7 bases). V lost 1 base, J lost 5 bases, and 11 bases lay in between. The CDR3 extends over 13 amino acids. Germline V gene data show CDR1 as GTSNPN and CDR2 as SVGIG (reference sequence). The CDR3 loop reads CAWSGAGGETQYF. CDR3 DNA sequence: TGTGCCTGGAGTGGTGCAGGGGGGGAGACCCAGTACTTC.

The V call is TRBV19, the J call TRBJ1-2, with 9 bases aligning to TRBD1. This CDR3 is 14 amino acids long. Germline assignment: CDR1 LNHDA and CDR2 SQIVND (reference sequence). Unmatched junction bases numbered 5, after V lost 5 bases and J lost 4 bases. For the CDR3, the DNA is TGTGCCAGTAGTGGGTGGACAGGGGCCTATGGCTACACCTTC. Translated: CASSGWTGAYGYTF.

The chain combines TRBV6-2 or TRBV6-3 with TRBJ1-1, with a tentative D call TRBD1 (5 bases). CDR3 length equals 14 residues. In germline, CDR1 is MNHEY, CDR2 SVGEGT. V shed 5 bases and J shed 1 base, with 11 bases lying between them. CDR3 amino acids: CASSTIQENTEAFF. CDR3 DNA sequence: TGTGCCAGCAGTACAATACAGGAGAACACTGAAGCTTTCTTT.

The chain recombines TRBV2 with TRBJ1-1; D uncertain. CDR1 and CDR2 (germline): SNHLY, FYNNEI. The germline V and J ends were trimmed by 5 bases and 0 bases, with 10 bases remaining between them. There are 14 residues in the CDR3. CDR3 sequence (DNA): TGTGCCAGCAGTTTGCGTCGGTTGAACACTGAAGCTTTCTTT. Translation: CASSLRRLNTEAFF.

For the CDR3, the DNA is TGTGCCAGCAGCCCAGATCGGGACAGGGGGCCTTCACCCCTCCACTTT. Protein: CASSPDRDRGPSPLHF. The V and J genes are TRBV5-8 and TRBJ1-6; 12 nucleotides align to TRBD1. CDR1 is SGHTS, CDR2 YDEGEE, per germline. J gave up 9 bases and V 4 bases, and 8 bases lay outside the gene matches. There are 16 residues in the CDR3.

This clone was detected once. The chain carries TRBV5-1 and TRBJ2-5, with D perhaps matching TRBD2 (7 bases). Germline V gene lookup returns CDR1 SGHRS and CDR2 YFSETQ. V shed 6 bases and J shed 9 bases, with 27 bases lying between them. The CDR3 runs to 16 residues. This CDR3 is CASTLGRIGTRTPQYF. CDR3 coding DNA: TGCGCCAGCACCCTCGGGAGGATTGGGACAAGGACGCCCCAGTACTTC.

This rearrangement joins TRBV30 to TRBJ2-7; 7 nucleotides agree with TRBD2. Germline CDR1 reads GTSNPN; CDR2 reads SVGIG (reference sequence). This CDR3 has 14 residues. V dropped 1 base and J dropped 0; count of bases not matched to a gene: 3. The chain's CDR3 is CAWSDGRSSYEQYF. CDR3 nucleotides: TGTGCCTGGAGTGACGGGAGGAGCTCCTACGAGCAGTACTTC.

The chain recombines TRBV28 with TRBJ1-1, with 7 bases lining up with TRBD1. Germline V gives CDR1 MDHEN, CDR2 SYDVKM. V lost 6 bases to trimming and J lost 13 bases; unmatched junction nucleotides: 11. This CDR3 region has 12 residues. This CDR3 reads CASRGQIPRGFF. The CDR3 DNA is TGTGCCAGCAGGGGACAGATCCCGAGGGGTTTCTTT.

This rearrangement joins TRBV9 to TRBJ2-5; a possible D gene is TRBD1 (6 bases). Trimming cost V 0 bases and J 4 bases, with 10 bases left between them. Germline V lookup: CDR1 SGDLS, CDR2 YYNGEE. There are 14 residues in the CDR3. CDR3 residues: CASSVVDRSETQYF. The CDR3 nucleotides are TGTGCCAGCAGCGTAGTCGACAGGTCAGAGACCCAGTACTTC. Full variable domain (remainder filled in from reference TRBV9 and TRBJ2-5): DSGVTQTPKHLITATGQRVTLRCSPRSGDLSVYWYQQSLDQGLQFLIQYYNGEERAKGNILERFSAQQFPDLHSELNLSSLELGDSALYFCASSVVDRSETQYFGPGTRLLVL.

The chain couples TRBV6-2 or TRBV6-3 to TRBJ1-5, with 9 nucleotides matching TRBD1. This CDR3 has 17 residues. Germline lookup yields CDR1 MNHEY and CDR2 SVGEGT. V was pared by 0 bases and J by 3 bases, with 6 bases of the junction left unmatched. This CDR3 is CASSYSNYRGPNQPQHF. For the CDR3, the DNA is TGTGCCAGCAGTTACTCAAACTACAGGGGGCCCAATCAGCCCCAGCATTTT.

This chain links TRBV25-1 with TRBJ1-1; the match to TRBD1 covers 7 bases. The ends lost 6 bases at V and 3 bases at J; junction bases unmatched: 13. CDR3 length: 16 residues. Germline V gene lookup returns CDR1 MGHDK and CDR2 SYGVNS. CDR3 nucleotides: TGTGCCAGCAGAAAAGACAGGGATTGGCGGTACACTGAAGCTTTCTTT. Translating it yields CASRKDRDWRYTEAFF. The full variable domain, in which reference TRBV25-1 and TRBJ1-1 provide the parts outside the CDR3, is EADIYQTPRYLVIGTGKKITLECSQTMGHDKMYWYQQDPGMELHLIHYSYGVNSTEKGDLSSESTVSRIRTEHFPLTLESARPSHTSQYLCASRKDRDWRYTEAFFGQGTRLTVV.

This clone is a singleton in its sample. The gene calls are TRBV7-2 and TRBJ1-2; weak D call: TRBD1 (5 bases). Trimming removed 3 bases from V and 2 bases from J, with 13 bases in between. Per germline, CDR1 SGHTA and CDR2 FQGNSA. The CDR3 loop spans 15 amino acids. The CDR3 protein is CASSFDRQPNYGYTF. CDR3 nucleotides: TGTGCCAGCAGCTTTGATAGACAGCCCAACTATGGCTACACCTTC.

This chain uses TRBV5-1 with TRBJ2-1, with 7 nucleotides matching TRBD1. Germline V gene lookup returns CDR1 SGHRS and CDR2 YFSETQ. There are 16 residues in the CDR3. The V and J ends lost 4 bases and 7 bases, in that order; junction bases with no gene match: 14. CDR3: CASSSDRVELGNEQFF. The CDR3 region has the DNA TGCGCCAGCAGCAGTGACAGGGTTGAACTAGGGAATGAGCAGTTCTTC.

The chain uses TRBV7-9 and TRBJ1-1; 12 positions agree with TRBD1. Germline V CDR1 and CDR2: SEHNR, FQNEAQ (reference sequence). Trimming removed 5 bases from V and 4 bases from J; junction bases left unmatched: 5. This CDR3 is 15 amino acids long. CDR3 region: CASSPGQGASTEAFF. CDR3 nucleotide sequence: TGTGCCAGCAGCCCGGGACAGGGGGCGAGCACTGAAGCTTTCTTT. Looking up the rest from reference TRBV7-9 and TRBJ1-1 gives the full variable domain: DTGVSQNPRHKITKRGQNVTFRCDPISEHNRLYWYRQTLGQGPEFLTYFQNEAQLEKSRLLSDRFSAERPKGSFSTLEIQRTEQGDSAMYLCASSPGQGASTEAFFGQGTRLTVV.

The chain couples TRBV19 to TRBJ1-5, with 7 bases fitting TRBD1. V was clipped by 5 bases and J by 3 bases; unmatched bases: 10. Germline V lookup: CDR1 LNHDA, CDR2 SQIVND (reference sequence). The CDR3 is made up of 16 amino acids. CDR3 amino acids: CASSLGQAPSNQPQHF. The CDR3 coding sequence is TGTGCCAGTAGTTTAGGACAGGCCCCGTCCAATCAGCCCCAGCATTTT.

The CDR3 here is CASSPVRNGNSPLHF. CDR3 DNA: TGTGCCAGCAGTCCTGTCCGCAACGGTAATTCACCCCTCCACTTT. The genes are TRBV28 and TRBJ1-6; no clear D gene. The V gene's germline CDR1 is MDHEN and CDR2 SYDVKM. The CDR3 has 15 residues. V lost 5 bases and J lost 6, with 14 bases in between.